One sample yielded the 19 T cell receptor beta chains listed below, sequenced in a study of OX40 agonist ivuxolimab in advanced cancers. Data came from immunoSEQ multiplex PCR; TCRdb stores just in-frame clones and leaves some out. The sample consists of around 98,000 clones, around 85% of them appearing once. The material sequenced was CD4+ or CD8+ T cells sorted from blood, taken in a trial of the OX40 agonist ivuxolimab. Receptors originate from an adult with an advanced solid tumor such as melanoma, head and neck, liver or kidney cancer.

The chain joins TRBV5-1 to TRBJ1-1, with D hard to call. There are 14 residues in the CDR3. The germline V and J ends were trimmed by 4 bases and 1 base, with 11 bases remaining between them. Germline CDR1 and CDR2: SGHRS and YFSETQ. The CDR3 DNA reads TGCGCCAGCAGCCCAAGGACGGCGAACACTGAAGCTTTCTTT. It translates to CASSPRTANTEAFF.

J is TRBJ2-3 and V is TRBV14, with 8 bases fitting TRBD2. Unmatched junction bases numbered 14, after V lost 4 bases and J lost 8 bases. The CDR3 loop spans 16 amino acids. The V gene's germline CDR1 is SGHDN and CDR2 FVKESK. CDR3 in amino acids: CASSPLAGSGLGTQYF. CDR3 coding DNA: TGTGCCAGCAGCCCCTTAGCGGGGTCGGGGCTCGGTACGCAGTATTTT.

The chain combines TRBV5-1 with TRBJ2-3; D unclear. Germline-derived CDR1 and CDR2 are SGHRS and YFSETQ. V lost 4 bases to trimming and J lost 2 bases, with 11 bases between them. The CDR3 covers 14 residues. This chain's CDR3 is CASSPLGDTDTQYF. CDR3 in DNA: TGCGCCAGCAGCCCCCTTGGCGACACAGATACGCAGTATTTT.

The chain links TRBV7-9 to TRBJ2-5; 7 bases map to TRBD2. V dropped 7 bases and J dropped 4; count of bases not matched to a gene: 3. In germline, CDR1 is SEHNR, CDR2 FQNEAQ (reference sequence). CDR3 size: 12 residues. Written as DNA, the CDR3 is TGTGCCAGCACCCCGGGGGGAGAGACCCAGTACTTC. Its protein product is CASTPGGETQYF.

A note on this clone: The junction departs from germline at one end; a sequencing error may be responsible. The chain has TRBV7-2 and TRBJ1-2, with D perhaps TRBD1 (6 bases). The germline gives CDR1 SGHTA, CDR2 FQGNSA. The CDR3 runs to 12 residues. The CDR3 spells CASSSRIGGLLF. CDR3 DNA sequence: TGTGCCAGCAGCTCCCGAATAGGGGGTTTACTCTTC. Combining the CDR3 with reference TRBV7-2 and TRBJ1-2 gives the whole variable domain GAGVSQSPSNKVTEKGKDVELRCDPISGHTALYWYRQSLGQGLEFLIYFQGNSAPDKSGLPSDRFSAERTGGSVSTLTIQRTQQEDSAVYLCASSSRIGGLLFGSGTRLTVV.

This clone was recorded once. The J gene is TRBJ1-5, the V gene TRBV4-1; a possible D gene is TRBD1 (6 bases). From germline, CDR1 is MGHRA and CDR2 YSYEKL. The CDR3 spans 16 residues. V lost 1 base and J 7 bases, leaving 17 bases between the germline ends. CDR3 DNA sequence: TGCGCCAGCAGCCAAGGCCTCGGGGGCGCCCGGCAGCCCCAGCATTTT. This gives the protein CASSQGLGGARQPQHF.

This rearrangement joins TRBV21-1 to TRBJ2-7. TRBV21-1 is described as a pseudogene. The CDR3 totals 16 residues. The CDR3 DNA reads TGTGCCAGCAGCAAAGAGGGCAGACATAGACTCCACGAGCAGTACTTC. It encodes CASSKEGRHRLHEQYF.

This clone was counted a few times. This sequence joins TRBV7-7 and TRBJ2-5, with D hard to call. CDR3 length equals 13 residues. V dropped 4 bases and J dropped 1 base, with 7 bases sitting between them. The germline gives CDR1 SSHAT, CDR2 FNYEAQ (reference sequence). CDR3 loop: CASSSTSQETQYF. The CDR3, as DNA: TGTGCCAGCAGCTCGACTTCCCAAGAGACCCAGTACTTC.

In DNA, the CDR3 is TGCGCCACCAAAGACGGGACAGAGCTCTATGGCTACACCTTC. This codes for CATKDGTELYGYTF. This chain joins TRBV5-1 and TRBJ1-2; 7 nucleotides agree with TRBD1. The trim removed 9 bases at V and 4 bases at J, leaving 12 bases unmatched. CDR3 size: 14 residues. The germline V gene encodes CDR1 SGHRS and CDR2 YFSETQ.

The chain joins TRBV14 to TRBJ1-5, with a possible D match to TRBD1 (6 bases). Germline values: CDR1 SGHDN, CDR2 FVKESK. The V end was cut by 1 base, the J end by 6 bases, with 7 bases between. The CDR3 totals 13 residues. CDR3 DNA: TGTGCCAGCAGCCAAGGGGGGGCTCAGCCCCAGCATTTT. Protein sequence: CASSQGGAQPQHF.

The chain employs TRBV19 and TRBJ1-1, with 9 bases aligning to TRBD1. The CDR3 is 15 amino acids. The germline V gene has CDR1 LNHDA and CDR2 SQIVND (reference sequence). V trimming: 6 bases; J trimming: 11 bases; junction bases outside the gene matches: 16. As DNA, the CDR3 is TGTGCCAGTAGCATGGGATGGACAGGGGCACTGGTGGCTTTCTTT. Translating it yields CASSMGWTGALVAFF.

The chain combines TRBV9 with TRBJ2-3; the D is unclear. Germline V gene data show CDR1 as SGDLS and CDR2 as YYNGEE. V gave up 1 base and J gave up 6 bases, with 18 bases separating them. This CDR3 has 16 amino acids. CDR3 nucleotides: TGTGCCAGCAGCGTAAGCCCGACCCCCTCCGTGGATACGCAGTATTTT. It is translated as CASSVSPTPSVDTQYF.

The chain is built from TRBV27 and TRBJ2-2; D tentatively fits TRBD1 or TRBD2 (6 bases each). This CDR3 is 16 amino acids long. Trimming pared 0 bases from V and 4 bases from J, leaving 12 bases between. Looked up from germline, CDR1 is MNHEY and CDR2 is SMNVEV (reference sequence). This CDR3 is CASSLSGGLGTGELFF. The CDR3 bases are TGTGCCAGCAGTTTATCGGGGGGCTTGGGCACCGGGGAGCTGTTTTTT.

The V call is TRBV5-6, the J call TRBJ2-7; D is undetermined. The V gene lost 0 bases and the J gene lost 3 bases, with 4 bases spanning the gap. CDR1 and CDR2 from the germline V gene are SGHDT and YYEEEE. CDR3 length: 12 residues. The CDR3 loop reads CASSLGGYEQYF. CDR3 nucleotides: TGTGCCAGCAGCTTGGGGGGCTACGAGCAGTACTTC. Variable domain in full (rest from reference TRBV5-6 and TRBJ2-7): DAGVTQSPTHLIKTRGQQVTLRCSPKSGHDTVSWYQQALGQGPQFIFQYYEEEERQRGNFPDRFSGHQFPNYSSELNVNALLLGDSALYLCASSLGGYEQYFGPGTRLTVT.

This chain links TRBV6-5 with TRBJ2-7, with a tentative D call TRBD2 (5 bases). Germline V gene lookup returns CDR1 MNHEY and CDR2 SVGAGI. V was shortened by 5 bases and J by 7 bases, with 12 bases between the two germline ends. The CDR3 spans 12 residues. The CDR3 DNA follows: TGTGCCAGCAGTCTTATGGGGAGAGAGCAGTACTTC. It is translated as CASSLMGREQYF.

The rearrangement uses TRBV5-5 and TRBJ1-1; TRBD1 aligns across 9 bases. Germline V gene lookup returns CDR1 SGHKS and CDR2 YYEKEE (reference sequence). Trimming removed 3 bases from V and 0 bases from J; junction bases left unmatched: 0. The CDR3 sequence is 14 residues long. CDR3 residues: CASSWTGVNTEAFF. CDR3 sequence (DNA): TGTGCCAGCAGCTGGACAGGGGTGAACACTGAAGCTTTCTTT.

The rearrangement joins TRBV5-1 to TRBJ2-7; D tentatively reads TRBD1 or TRBD2 (5 bases each). The germline V gene has CDR1 SGHRS and CDR2 YFSETQ. Trimming cost V 4 bases and J 6 bases, with 14 bases left between them. The CDR3 extends over 13 amino acids. CDR3 sequence (DNA): TGCGCCAGCAGCCTCGGGGCAGGGACCGAGCAGTACTTC. It codes for CASSLGAGTEQYF. The whole variable domain, filled in from reference TRBV5-1 and TRBJ2-7, reads KAGVTQTPRYLIKTRGQQVTLSCSPISGHRSVSWYQQTPGQGLQFLFEYFSETQRNKGNFPGRFSGRQFSNSRSEMNVSTLELGDSALYLCASSLGAGTEQYFGPGTRLTVT.

The chain combines TRBV4-2 with TRBJ1-5; 9 bases fit TRBD1. Germline CDR1 reads LGHNA; CDR2 reads YNFKEQ. The length of the CDR3 is 14 residues. The V segment lost 0 bases and the J segment 7 bases; nucleotides outside the gene matches: 1. The CDR3 nucleotides are TGTGCCAGCAGCCAAGAGACAGGGGGACAGCCCCAGCATTTT. Translating it yields CASSQETGGQPQHF.

The chain has TRBV2 and TRBJ1-5; maybe TRBD1 (5 bases). The CDR3 length is 15 residues. The V end was cut by 1 base, the J end by 1 base, with 8 bases between. Per the germline V gene, CDR1 is SNHLY and CDR2 is FYNNEI. The CDR3 DNA is TGTGCCAGCAGTGAAGGGGGGGTGAGCAATCAGCCCCAGCATTTT. Translated: CASSEGGVSNQPQHF.